Each of the 30 T cell receptor beta chains below was sequenced from the same sample in a study of Graves' ophthalmopathy and Graves' hyperthyroidism. The authors amplified TCR beta CDR3 regions from RNA transcripts. RT-PCR with HTBI primers came first, then second-round multiplex PCR. TCRdb reanalysed the multiplex PCR reads using MiXCR and keeps one entry per CDR3 protein. The table lists 500,000 to 600,000 distinct CDR3 sequences, 35% to 45% of them singletons. The sequencing sample was made of peripheral blood or thyroid tissue (not recorded which). Receptors were obtained from an adult man with Graves' hyperthyroidism.

The V and J genes are TRBV7-6 and TRBJ2-7, with TRBD2 matching 7 bases. TRBJ2-1 matches the DNA end more closely, so the J call is doubtful. Germline values: CDR1 SGHVS, CDR2 FNYEAQ. This CDR3 comprises 14 residues. Here the CDR3 reads CASSYRTSSNEQFF. Written as DNA, the CDR3 is TGTGCCAGCAGCTACCGGACTAGTAGCAATGAGCAGTTCTTC.

As for this clonotype: With a much larger clone just one base away, this may be a read error. This chain links TRBV6-5 with TRBJ2-7; D tentatively reads TRBD1 or TRBD2 (5 bases each). CDR1 MNHEY and CDR2 SVGAGI come from the germline V gene. V was pared by 6 bases and J by 2 bases, with 14 bases between. The CDR3 covers 14 residues. DNA for the CDR3: TGTGCCAGCAGGGCTAGCAGGGTGCCCTACGAGCAGTACTTC. Its translation is CASRASRVPYEQYF.

There are many counts of this clonotype. The DNA of the CDR3 is TGCGCCAGCAGTAAAAGACAGGGGGCTGAAGACTACGAGCAGTACTTC. Translating it yields CASSKRQGAEDYEQYF. This sequence joins TRBV5-1 and TRBJ2-7; TRBD1 agrees at 10 bases. Germline-derived CDR1 and CDR2 are SGHRS and YFSETQ. This CDR3 has 16 amino acids. V trimming: 5 bases; J trimming: 3 bases; junction bases outside the gene matches: 11.

V and J are TRBV29-1 and TRBJ1-2; 8 nucleotides align to TRBD1. Per the germline V gene, CDR1 is SQVTM and CDR2 is ANQGSEA. CDR3 length equals 12 residues. Germline trimming cut 4 bases from V and 7 bases from J; bases unmatched to any gene: 5. The CDR3 sequence: CSVAGGTRGYTF. The DNA of the CDR3 is TGCAGCGTTGCAGGGGGCACGCGTGGCTACACCTTC. The entire variable domain, with the rest obtained from reference TRBV29-1 and TRBJ1-2, is as follows: SAVISQKPSRDICQRGTSLTIQCQVDSQVTMMFWYRQQPGQSLTLIATANQGSEATYESGFVIDKFPISRPNLTFSTLTVSNMSPEDSSIYLCSVAGGTRGYTFGSGTRLTVV.

V usage is TRBV20-1 and J usage is TRBJ1-4; 12 bases align to TRBD1. Per the germline V gene, CDR1 is DFQATT and CDR2 is SNEGSKA (reference sequence). V was pared by 6 bases and J by 10 bases, with 9 bases of the junction left unmatched. CDR3 size: 14 residues. In DNA, the CDR3 is TGCAGTGCCCTCGGGACAGGGGGCTTTCGAAAACTGTTTTTT. Amino acid sequence: CSALGTGGFRKLFF.

On this clonotype: One base away lies a much larger clone, so this may be a sequencing read error. The chain joins TRBV25-1 to TRBJ2-7; D remains ambiguous. This CDR3 is built from 15 residues. Deletions cut 3 bases from V and 3 bases from J, with 15 bases between. Per germline, CDR1 MGHDK and CDR2 SYGVNS. The CDR3 here is CASSEWADTLYEQYF. The CDR3 DNA reads TGTGCCAGCAGTGAGTGGGCAGACACACTCTACGAGCAGTACTTC.

In DNA, the CDR3 is TGCGCCAGCAGTGAGGGGACAGGGGCGAACACCGGGGAGCTGTTTTTT. Translated, it gives CASSEGTGANTGELFF. The chain combines TRBV29-1 with TRBJ2-2; 10 nucleotides line up with TRBD1. Germline V gives CDR1 SQVTM, CDR2 ANQGSEA. The length of the CDR3 is 16 residues.

This clonotype came up once. This chain uses TRBV5-1 with TRBJ1-2; no reliable D call. Germline V gene lookup returns CDR1 SGHRS and CDR2 YFSETQ. Trimming stripped 5 bases from V and 8 bases from J, with 13 bases between. The CDR3 is made up of 12 amino acids. The CDR3 spells CASRQREQGYTF. DNA of the CDR3: TGCGCCAGCAGACAAAGGGAACAGGGCTACACCTTC.

This clonotype has at least ten counts. One end of the junction does not line up with germline, which may come from a read error. This chain uses TRBV13 with TRBJ2-7; D perhaps matches TRBD1 (6 bases). Germline V gives CDR1 PRHDT, CDR2 FYEKMQ (reference sequence). This CDR3 is 12 amino acids long. The CDR3 DNA is TGTGCCAGCAGCCCGACAGGCTACGGGCAGTACTTC. The encoded protein is CASSPTGYGQYF.

The sample holds many counts of this clonotype. The chain employs TRBV10-3 and TRBJ1-1; a possible D gene is TRBD1 (5 bases). This CDR3 contains 14 residues. V was clipped by 3 bases and J by 1 base, with 9 bases between them. Per the germline V gene, CDR1 is ENHRY and CDR2 is SYGVKD. CDR3 DNA: TGTGCCATCAGTGAAGGGGCTCGGAACACTGAAGCTTTCTTT. It specifies CAISEGARNTEAFF.

At least ten counts were recorded for this clonotype. This chain links TRBV12-5 with TRBJ2-5; no clear D. CDR3 length equals 11 residues. The V end lost 5 bases, the J end lost 5 bases, and 6 bases lay between the germline ends. Germline V gene lookup returns CDR1 LGHNT and CDR2 FRNRAP. The CDR3 loop reads CASGHGETQYF. Here the CDR3 DNA reads TGTGCTAGTGGTCACGGGGAGACCCAGTACTTC.

The genes are TRBV28 and TRBJ2-7; TRBD2 might be the D (6 bases). Germline lookup yields CDR1 MDHEN and CDR2 SYDVKM. The CDR3 contains 17 residues. V was trimmed by 4 bases and J by 3 bases, leaving 22 bases between them. The CDR3 is CASSSLVRDSNIYEQYF. CDR3 sequence (DNA): TGTGCCAGCAGTTCTTTGGTCCGGGACTCAAACATCTACGAGCAGTACTTC.

Note on this clonotype: This may be a read error, as it is one base from a much larger clone. The CDR3 nucleotides are TGTGTCAGCAGCTTGGGACAGGGGGTTTCTATCGTGAATTCACCCCTCCACTTT. Protein product: CVSSLGQGVSIVNSPLHF. The chain links TRBV7-2 to TRBJ1-6; 11 bases are shared with TRBD1. Germline values: CDR1 SGHTA, CDR2 FQGNSA. The CDR3 runs to 18 residues.

The rearrangement links TRBV6-5 to TRBJ2-5, with TRBD2 matching over 7 bases. CDR1 MNHEY and CDR2 SVGAGI come from the germline V gene. Losses at the gene ends were 6 bases for V and 2 bases for J; bases not matched to a gene: 12. CDR3 size: 16 residues. The CDR3 region is CASRGTAGLGQETQYF. CDR3 bases: TGTGCCAGCAGAGGTACAGCCGGACTAGGGCAAGAGACCCAGTACTTC.

The CDR3 spells CASNPGTVTSYGYTF. The CDR3 nucleotides read TGTGCCAGCAATCCCGGGACAGTAACGAGCTATGGCTACACCTTC. V and J are TRBV5-8 and TRBJ1-2; 7 bases agree with TRBD1. Germline V lookup: CDR1 SGHTS, CDR2 YDEGEE. This CDR3 spans 15 amino acids. With 6 bases clipped from V and 4 bases from J, the junction kept 12 bases outside the gene matches.

This chain uses TRBV9 with TRBJ2-2; the D gene is possibly TRBD1 (6 bases). The germline V gene encodes CDR1 SGDLS and CDR2 YYNGEE. The germline V and J ends were trimmed by 1 base and 7 bases, with 8 bases remaining between them. CDR3 length equals 13 residues. The CDR3 protein is CASSVRGGGELFF. The CDR3 nucleotides are TGTGCCAGCAGCGTAAGAGGGGGCGGGGAGCTGTTTTTT.

In its sample, this clonotype was seen many times. The J gene is TRBJ1-2, the V gene TRBV5-8, with 8 bases identical to TRBD1. Germline values: CDR1 SGHTS, CDR2 YDEGEE. V lost 3 bases to trimming and J lost 3 bases; unmatched junction nucleotides: 13. This CDR3 has 17 residues. CDR3 in DNA: TGTGCCAGCAGCTCAAAGACAGGGGTGAACAATGACTATGGCTACACCTTC. This codes for CASSSKTGVNNDYGYTF.

The sample holds many counts of this clonotype. V usage is TRBV5-1 and J usage is TRBJ2-7; 10 positions match TRBD1. The ends lost 3 bases at V and 5 bases at J; junction bases unmatched: 5. The CDR3 contains 14 residues. Germline V gene lookup returns CDR1 SGHRS and CDR2 YFSETQ. CDR3: CASSWGTGVDEQYF. CDR3 in DNA: TGCGCCAGCAGCTGGGGGACAGGGGTTGACGAGCAGTACTTC.

This clonotype was counted ten times or more. The chain is built from TRBV19 and TRBJ1-2; a weak D match, TRBD1 (5 bases). The germline V gene encodes CDR1 LNHDA and CDR2 SQIVND (reference sequence). This CDR3 is 15 amino acids long. V gave up 0 bases and J gave up 7 bases, with 15 bases separating them. This CDR3 is CASSIDLARERGYTF. CDR3 in DNA: TGTGCCAGTAGTATAGATCTCGCCAGGGAGCGTGGCTACACCTTC.

In this sample, this clonotype turned up many times. The chain employs TRBV7-9 and TRBJ2-7; 8 positions agree with TRBD1. There are 15 residues in the CDR3. Germline V gene sequence: CDR1 SEHNR, CDR2 FQNEAQ (reference sequence). Germline trimming cut 5 bases from V and 2 bases from J; bases unmatched to any gene: 8. CDR3 DNA: TGTGCCAGCAGCGTATCCGGGACAGGTACCTACGAGCAGTACTTC. It encodes CASSVSGTGTYEQYF.

This sequence joins TRBV10-2 and TRBJ1-5; 12 positions agree with TRBD1. The germline CDR1 and CDR2 sequences are WSHSY and SAAADI. Germline trimming cut 6 bases from V and 4 bases from J; bases unmatched to any gene: 7. The CDR3 sequence is 16 residues long. The CDR3 region has the DNA TGCGCCAGCAGGGGTGGGACAGGGGGCGAGAATCAGCCCCAGCATTTT. Translation gives CASRGGTGGENQPQHF.

This clonotype came up once. This rearrangement joins TRBV20-1 to TRBJ2-3; maybe TRBD2 (6 bases). V was pared by 8 bases and J by 7 bases, with 22 bases between. Germline V CDR1 and CDR2: DFQATT, SNEGSKA (reference sequence). This CDR3 has 14 amino acids. CDR3 amino acids: CSMLRRENVYTQYF. In nucleotides, the CDR3 is TGCAGTATGTTGCGGAGGGAGAACGTCTATACGCAGTATTTT.

The sample holds many counts of this clonotype. The chain employs TRBV9 and TRBJ2-7; no reliable D call. Trimming stripped 0 bases from V and 4 bases from J, with 14 bases between. This CDR3 is built from 15 residues. Germline CDR1 is SGDLS and CDR2 is YYNGEE. CDR3 DNA: TGTGCCAGCAGCGTAGTTGCCGGAGACCATTACGAGCAGTACTTC. Amino acids: CASSVVAGDHYEQYF. Based on the CDR3 plus reference TRBV9 and TRBJ2-7, the full variable domain is DSGVTQTPKHLITATGQRVTLRCSPRSGDLSVYWYQQSLDQGLQFLIQYYNGEERAKGNILERFSAQQFPDLHSELNLSSLELGDSALYFCASSVVAGDHYEQYFGPGTRLTVT.

The chain links TRBV29-1 to TRBJ2-2; perhaps TRBD1 as D (6 bases). Germline CDR1 is SQVTM and CDR2 is ANQGSEA. The CDR3 runs 16 residues. The V and J ends lost 0 bases and 3 bases respectively, with 14 bases between them. This CDR3 is CSVEDRGYGYTGELFF. CDR3 nucleotides: TGCAGCGTTGAAGACAGGGGCTATGGCTACACCGGGGAGCTGTTTTTT.

This clonotype came up many times. The chain uses TRBV28 and TRBJ1-6; D unresolved. Trimming removed 5 bases from V and 2 bases from J, with 4 bases in between. The germline V gene encodes CDR1 MDHEN and CDR2 SYDVKM. CDR3 length equals 13 residues. The CDR3 is CASSPTYNSPLHF. The CDR3 DNA is TGTGCCAGCAGTCCCACCTATAATTCACCCCTCCACTTT. The entire variable domain, with the rest obtained from reference TRBV28 and TRBJ1-6, is as follows: DVKVTQSSRYLVKRTGEKVFLECVQDMDHENMFWYRQDPGLGLRLIYFSYDVKMKEKGDIPEGYSVSREKKERFSLILESASTNQTSMYLCASSPTYNSPLHFGNGTRLTVT.

For this clonotype: This may be a read error, as it is one base from a much larger clone. The chain combines TRBV7-9 with TRBJ2-2; D tentatively reads TRBD1 or TRBD2 (7 bases each). Germline CDR1 is SEHNR and CDR2 is FQNEAQ (reference sequence). The CDR3 is 16 residues long. The CDR3 region is CASRFGQAGDTGELFF. In DNA, the CDR3 is TGTGCCAGCCGCTTCGGACAGGCGGGGGACACCGGGGAGCTGTTTTTT.

This clonotype was counted a single time. This may come from a read error, since a much larger clone is one base off. The final CDR3 position lacks the conserved phenylalanine or tryptophan, pointing to a likely read error. V is TRBV7-3 and J is TRBJ2-7, with a weak D call TRBD2 (5 bases). The V end lost 2 bases, the J end lost 4 bases, and 9 bases lay between the germline ends. This CDR3 comprises 13 residues. In germline, CDR1 is SGHTA, CDR2 FQGTGA. In nucleotides, the CDR3 is TGTGCCAGCAGCTTATCGGAGGCTTACGAGCAGTACCTC. Amino acid sequence: CASSLSEAYEQYL.

The CDR3 coding sequence is TGTGCCACCAGTGATCAGTGGACTAGCGGGACAGGGGAGCTGTTTTTT. It encodes CATSDQWTSGTGELFF. The chain employs TRBV24-1 and TRBJ2-2, with 12 bases aligning to TRBD2. CDR3 length equals 16 residues. The trim removed 3 bases at V and 8 bases at J, leaving 6 bases unmatched. Per the germline V gene, CDR1 is KGHDR and CDR2 is SFDVKD.

At least ten counts were recorded for this clonotype. This chain connects TRBV7-9 to TRBJ2-7; D possibly corresponds to TRBD2 (6 bases). CDR1 is SEHNR, CDR2 FQNEAQ, per germline (reference sequence). This CDR3 spans 16 amino acids. V dropped 6 bases and J dropped 3 bases, with 21 bases sitting between them. CDR3 coding DNA: TGTGCCAGCAGTCCAGGGAGGCAGGGCTCCCTCTACGAGCAGTACTTC. It is translated as CASSPGRQGSLYEQYF.

This clonotype was seen at least ten times. The chain has TRBV6-6 and TRBJ2-5; D is uncertain. This CDR3 contains 13 residues. The V gene lost 6 bases and the J gene lost 2 bases, with 10 bases spanning the gap. Looked up from germline, CDR1 is MNHNY and CDR2 is SVGAGI (reference sequence). CDR3 in DNA: TGTGCCAGCAGGCCGTTGGGGCAAGAGACCCAGTACTTC. It codes for CASRPLGQETQYF.